Listed here are 17 T cell receptor beta chains from one sample, sequenced in a study of early T cells in non-severe SARS-CoV-2 infection. TCRdb itself ran the 5' RACE reads through MiXCR, one entry per CDR3 protein. The sample contains more than 20,000 distinct CDR3 sequences, roughly 6% of which appear only once. Sequencing was done on a sample of whole blood. The receptors here all came from an adult who was a healthcare worker with PCR-confirmed SARS-CoV-2 infection or an uninfected control (not recorded which).

In its sample, this clonotype was seen a few times. The J gene is TRBJ2-3, the V gene TRBV7-6; 8 bases agree with TRBD1. Germline V lookup: CDR1 SGHVS, CDR2 FNYEAQ. V was pared by 5 bases and J by 0 bases, with 7 bases of the junction left unmatched. The CDR3 loop spans 16 amino acids. CDR3 residues: CASSPRTGTSTDTQYF. For the CDR3, the DNA is TGTGCCAGCAGCCCGCGGACAGGGACCAGCACAGATACGCAGTATTTT.

The chain links TRBV7-2 to TRBJ2-2; TRBD1 matches at 12 bases. Germline values: CDR1 SGHTA, CDR2 FQGNSA. The CDR3 covers 18 residues. The V gene end was trimmed by 4 bases and the J gene end by 4 bases; junction bases not matched to a gene: 10. The CDR3 nucleotides read TGTGCCAGCAGCTGGACCCGGGACAGGGGGCGAGGCACCGGGGAGCTGTTTTTT. It encodes CASSWTRDRGRGTGELFF.

This clonotype appeared a few times. The rearrangement uses TRBV3-1 and TRBJ2-1; no reliable D call. Germline V gene sequence: CDR1 LGHDT, CDR2 YNNKEL (reference sequence). V shed 2 bases and J shed 3 bases, with 11 bases lying between them. The CDR3 spans 15 residues. CDR3 residues: CASSQPRVNYNEQFF. Here the CDR3 DNA reads TGTGCCAGCAGCCAACCCCGGGTCAACTACAATGAGCAGTTCTTC.

This clonotype was observed a handful of times. V gene TRBV14 combines with J gene TRBJ2-2; no clear D. Looked up from germline, CDR1 is SGHDN and CDR2 is FVKESK. This CDR3 has 12 amino acids. V lost 10 bases to trimming and J lost 6 bases, with 12 bases between them. The CDR3 bases are TGTGCCACCAGACCCTCGGCCGGGGAGCTGTTTTTT. Residues: CATRPSAGELFF.

This clonotype was recorded a few times. V gene TRBV28 combines with J gene TRBJ2-7, with 7 bases fitting TRBD2. Germline-derived CDR1 and CDR2 are MDHEN and SYDVKM. V lost 5 bases, J lost 0 bases, and 16 bases stayed unmatched. The CDR3 spans 18 residues. The CDR3 loop reads CASSSPAGLAESSYEQYF. As DNA, the CDR3 is TGTGCCAGCAGTAGCCCGGCCGGGCTAGCGGAGAGCTCCTACGAGCAGTACTTC.

This clonotype was counted at least ten times. The rearrangement uses TRBV6-5 and TRBJ2-1, with unresolved D. Germline CDR1 reads MNHEY; CDR2 reads SVGAGI. This CDR3 comprises 16 residues. V shed 5 bases and J shed 0 bases, with 14 bases lying between them. CDR3: CASSGDRRSSYNEQFF. CDR3 DNA sequence: TGTGCCAGCAGTGGAGACCGCCGAAGCTCCTACAATGAGCAGTTCTTC.

This clonotype was seen many times. The chain uses TRBV20-1 and TRBJ1-1; 8 bases line up with TRBD1. The length of the CDR3 is 14 residues. Germline values: CDR1 DFQATT, CDR2 SNEGSKA (reference sequence). J lost 0 bases, V lost 5 bases, and 5 bases had no gene match. The CDR3 region is CSAGQGTMNTEAFF. CDR3 DNA: TGCAGTGCTGGACAGGGCACTATGAACACTGAAGCTTTCTTT.

This clonotype was observed many times. The chain combines TRBV20-1 with TRBJ1-2; D remains unclear. The CDR3 is 15 amino acids. Trimming took 3 bases from V and 2 from J, leaving 16 bases between them. Looked up from germline, CDR1 is DFQATT and CDR2 is SNEGSKA (reference sequence). The CDR3 is CSASPAGISNYGYTF. CDR3 sequence (DNA): TGCAGTGCTAGCCCGGCGGGGATTAGCAACTATGGCTACACCTTC.

CDR3 protein: CASSRKNVNGGPDTQYF. As DNA, the CDR3 is TGTGCCAGCAGCCGCAAGAACGTAAATGGGGGGCCGGATACGCAGTATTTT. V gene TRBV7-9 combines with J gene TRBJ2-3, with D perhaps matching TRBD1 or TRBD2 (6 bases each). From germline, CDR1 is SEHNR and CDR2 FQNEAQ (reference sequence). The CDR3 loop spans 17 amino acids. With 5 bases removed from V and 6 bases from J, the gap between germline ends came to 24 bases.

About this clonotype: Since a much larger clone is just one base distant, this may be a read error. The chain couples TRBV9 to TRBJ2-3, with a weak D call TRBD1 (6 bases). Trimming removed 4 bases from V and 2 bases from J, with 17 bases in between. Per the germline V gene, CDR1 is SGDLS and CDR2 is YYNGEE. The CDR3 sequence is 16 residues long. As DNA, the CDR3 is TGTGCCAGCAGCTCCGGACAGCTCGCTTCCACAGATACGCAGTATTTT. It encodes CASSSGQLASTDTQYF.

This clonotype was seen at least ten times. The chain uses TRBV29-1 and TRBJ1-6; 8 nucleotides match TRBD1. CDR3 length: 13 residues. The germline gives CDR1 SQVTM, CDR2 ANQGSEA. After removal of 6 bases from V and 8 bases from J, the junction contained 6 bases not matched to a gene. The CDR3 coding sequence is TGCAGCGTGAGGACAGGGCTGGATTCACCCCTCCACTTT. Translated: CSVRTGLDSPLHF.

This clonotype ranks as medium-sized. V usage is TRBV20-1 and J usage is TRBJ2-3, with D possibly TRBD2 on 7 matching bases. Germline assignment: CDR1 DFQATT and CDR2 SNEGSKA (reference sequence). The CDR3 is made up of 15 amino acids. Trimming took off 3 bases at V and 2 bases at J, with 15 bases between the two ends. This CDR3 reads CSASFGGGSTDTQYF. The CDR3 nucleotides are TGCAGTGCTAGTTTCGGCGGGGGCTCCACAGATACGCAGTATTTT.

This clonotype was seen many times. The J gene is TRBJ1-2, the V gene TRBV15, with unresolved D. Trimming pared 0 bases from V and 3 bases from J, leaving 5 bases between. This CDR3 is 13 amino acids long. Germline V gene data show CDR1 as LNHNV and CDR2 as YYDKDF (reference sequence). The CDR3 reads CATSREEYYGYTF. CDR3 nucleotide sequence: TGTGCCACCAGCAGAGAGGAATACTATGGCTACACCTTC.

The CDR3 region has the DNA TGTGCCAGCAGCTCAGGGCACAATGAGCAGTTCTTC. It is translated as CASSSGHNEQFF. This rearrangement joins TRBV7-8 to TRBJ2-1, with D possibly being TRBD1 (5 bases). Germline V gene sequence: CDR1 SGHVS, CDR2 FQNEAQ. This CDR3 has 12 amino acids. V was trimmed by 4 bases and J by 5 bases, leaving 6 bases between them.

This clonotype occurred many times. The genes are TRBV11-2 and TRBJ2-7; 7 positions agree with TRBD1. Germline V gives CDR1 SGHAT, CDR2 FQNNGV. Germline trimming cut 3 bases from V and 3 bases from J; bases unmatched to any gene: 5. The length of the CDR3 is 14 residues. In nucleotides, the CDR3 is TGTGCCAGCAGCTTTGACAGGGTGAGCTACGAGCAGTACTTC. The encoded protein is CASSFDRVSYEQYF.

This clonotype has ten or more counts. J is TRBJ2-2 and V is TRBV7-9, with D tentatively TRBD2 (6 bases). V lost 11 bases and J lost 2, with 18 bases in between. The V gene's germline CDR1 is SEHNR and CDR2 FQNEAQ (reference sequence). The length of the CDR3 is 15 residues. CDR3 DNA sequence: TGTGCCGTGCTCCGTCGCGGGATTAACACCGGGGAGCTGTTTTTT. It codes for CAVLRRGINTGELFF.

There are many counts of this clonotype. The chain uses TRBV7-8 and TRBJ1-6; D uncertain. The CDR3 contains 14 residues. Trimming left V 1 base short and J 4 bases short, with 5 bases between. Germline assignment: CDR1 SGHVS and CDR2 FQNEAQ. CDR3 protein: CASSLVGYNSPLHF. DNA for the CDR3: TGTGCCAGCAGCTTAGTCGGTTATAATTCACCCCTCCACTTT.